This T cell receptor (beta chain) derives from a study of blood T cell repertoires in COVID-19. About this clone itself: The junction and the germline gene differ at one end; a read error may be behind it.

The method was immunoSEQ multiplex PCR; TCRdb's version includes in-frame clones alone and lacks a portion of them. This sample has around 270,000 clones; approximately 83% occur once, and the top ten carry more than 3.5%. All enrollees were roughly 18 to 100 years old and from about 25 US areas. Recovery among Cohort 3 donors was established by two negative PCRs, clearance, or symptom resolution. CDR1 SNHLY and CDR2 FYNNEI come from the germline V gene. This CDR3 comprises 13 residues. Source material: PBMCs or T cells enriched from blood (not recorded which). The J gene is TRBJ1-1, the V gene TRBV2, with TRBD1 matching over 7 bases. The TCR comes from a woman aged 25 to 39 who had recovered from COVID-19. The CDR3 DNA reads TGTGCCAGCAGAGAAGAACAGGGGATTCGAGCTTTCTTT. Translated, it gives CASREEQGIRAFF.